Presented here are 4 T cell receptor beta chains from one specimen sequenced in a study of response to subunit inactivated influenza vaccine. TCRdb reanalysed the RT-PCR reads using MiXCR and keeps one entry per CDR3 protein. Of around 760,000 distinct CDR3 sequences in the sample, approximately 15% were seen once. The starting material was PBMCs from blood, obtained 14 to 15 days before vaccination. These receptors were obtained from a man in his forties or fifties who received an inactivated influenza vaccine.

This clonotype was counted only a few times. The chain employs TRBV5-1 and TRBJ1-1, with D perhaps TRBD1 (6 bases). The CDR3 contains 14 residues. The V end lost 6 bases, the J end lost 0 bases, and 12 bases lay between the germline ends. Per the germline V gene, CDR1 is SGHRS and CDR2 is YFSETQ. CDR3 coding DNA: TGCGCCAGCAATCAAGGACAGATGAACACTGAAGCTTTCTTT. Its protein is CASNQGQMNTEAFF.

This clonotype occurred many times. The CDR3 sequence is CASSLGTGLETQYF. The DNA of the CDR3 is TGTGCCAGCAGCTTGGGGACAGGGCTAGAGACCCAGTACTTC. The gene calls are TRBV5-6 and TRBJ2-5; the match to TRBD1 covers 8 bases. Unmatched junction bases numbered 2, after V lost 0 bases and J lost 4 bases. The germline V gene encodes CDR1 SGHDT and CDR2 YYEEEE. This CDR3 contains 14 residues.

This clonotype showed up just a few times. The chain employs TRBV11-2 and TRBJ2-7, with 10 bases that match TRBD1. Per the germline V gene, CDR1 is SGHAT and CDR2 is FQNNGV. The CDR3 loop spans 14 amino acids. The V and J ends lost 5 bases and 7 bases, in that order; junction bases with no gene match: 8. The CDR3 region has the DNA TGTGCCAGCAGCCTACGGACAGGGGGAGGGGAGCAGTACTTC. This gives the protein CASSLRTGGGEQYF.

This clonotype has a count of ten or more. The CDR3 sequence: CASSRGTASETQYF. The CDR3 coding sequence is TGTGCCAGCAGTCGAGGGACAGCCAGCGAGACCCAGTACTTC. The V gene is TRBV12-3 or TRBV12-4, the J gene TRBJ2-5; 7 positions match TRBD1. V lost 5 bases to trimming and J lost 5 bases; unmatched junction nucleotides: 8. The CDR3 consists of 14 residues.